A single sample gave rise to the 9 T cell receptor beta chains below, sequenced in a study of T cells expressing NK-cell markers. Each CDR3 protein gets one entry in TCRdb, which reprocessed the 5' RACE reads and gives no DNA. This sample's clone table lists about 450,000 distinct CDR3 sequences. The sequencing input was blood T cells: a sorted CD56 or NKG2C T cell subset, CD4+ or CD8+ T cells, or bulk PBMC T cells (not recorded which). These receptors all come from a woman aged 18-70 years in good health.

The chain employs TRBV29-1 and TRBJ2-2; TCRdb designates TRBD1, a call that cannot be tested without DNA. Germline values: CDR1 SQVTM, CDR2 ANQGSEA. The CDR3 runs 12 residues. CDR3 residues: CSVVPGTGELFF.

The V call is TRBV2, the J call TRBJ2-5; TCRdb designates TRBD2, a call that cannot be tested without DNA. The CDR3 extends over 13 amino acids. Germline V gene lookup returns CDR1 SNHLY and CDR2 FYNNEI. This chain's CDR3 is CASSTPAGGSWYF.

The gene calls are TRBV4-3 and TRBJ1-1; TCRdb outputs TRBD1, but without DNA this stays unchecked. The CDR3 loop spans 16 amino acids. Germline V gives CDR1 LGHNA, CDR2 YSLEER. The CDR3 region is CASSQEKSGGNTEAFF.

The V and J genes are TRBV20-1 and TRBJ2-3; with no DNA, the TCRdb D assignment of TRBD2 cannot be verified. CDR3 length equals 18 residues. The germline V gene encodes CDR1 DFQATT and CDR2 SNEGSKA (reference sequence). CDR3 loop: CSARDHGAAGGSTDTQYF.

The chain links TRBV29-1 to TRBJ2-1; TCRdb designates TRBD2, a call that cannot be tested without DNA. This CDR3 has 14 amino acids. Germline V gives CDR1 SQVTM, CDR2 ANQGSEA. CDR3 sequence: CSVEGVSGSNEQFF.

The chain recombines TRBV5-1 with TRBJ1-4; with no DNA, the TCRdb D assignment of TRBD1 cannot be verified. Germline V CDR1 and CDR2: SGHRS, YFSETQ. The CDR3 consists of 15 residues. The CDR3 sequence: CASSSTLQGNEKLFF.

V gene TRBV18 combines with J gene TRBJ2-2; TCRdb names TRBD1, which stays unverified in the absence of DNA. This CDR3 spans 15 amino acids. In germline, CDR1 is KGHSH, CDR2 LQKENI. CDR3 residues: CASSLLTGATGELFF.

The rearrangement links TRBV20-1 to TRBJ1-1; TCRdb's D call of TRBD1 is untestable without DNA. This CDR3 contains 16 residues. Germline V gives CDR1 DFQATT, CDR2 SNEGSKA (reference sequence). CDR3 residues: CSARDRGYVGNTEAFF.

This chain uses TRBV7-2 with TRBJ2-1; TCRdb selects TRBD2, and the lack of DNA leaves this call unchecked. The CDR3 spans 14 residues. Germline V gene data show CDR1 as SGHTA and CDR2 as FQGNSA. CDR3 amino acids: CASSLVAGEHEQFF.